The present T cell receptor (beta chain) was sequenced within a study of identical twins. General observations from the study: Memory repertoires showed no such pattern, whereas abundant cord blood beta clonotypes carried fewer insertions.

V was shortened by 2 bases and J by 7 bases, with 9 bases between the two germline ends. CDR1 DFQATT and CDR2 SNEGSKA come from the germline V gene (reference sequence). CDR3 length: 12 amino acids. The authors used template switching to add a universal primer site and gave cDNA unique molecular identifiers. One entry per CDR3 protein results from TCRdb running MiXCR on the 5' RACE reads. The table lists around 1.7 million distinct CDR3 sequences, about 31% of them singletons, with over 0.25% in the top ten. With regard to this clonotype: Its target is not known.

Sequencing was done on a sample of cord blood. The receptor was isolated from a newborn girl in good health. The rearrangement joins TRBV20-1 to TRBJ2-1; D is ambiguous. CDR3 amino acids: CSARPRTNEQFF. The CDR3 nucleotides read TGCAGTGCTAGACCAAGGACGAATGAGCAGTTCTTC.